Shown below are 8 T cell receptor beta chains from a single sample sequenced in a study of blood T cells in healthy people across ages. It was with a sample-barcoded 5' primer and a J-beta primer mix that a second PCR of roughly 7 to 12 cycles was run. TCRdb passed the 5' RACE reads through MiXCR, listing each CDR3 protein once. The data contain 450,000 to 650,000 distinct CDR3 sequences, 24% of them singletons. The data were also submitted as part of a second study, on T cells of mothers and their children.

Material for sequencing was blood. These TCRs come from a boy between 10 and 17 years old in good health.

As to this clonotype: This may be a read error, as it is one base from a much larger clone. This chain connects TRBV7-2 to TRBJ1-1, with TRBD1 as a possible D gene (6 bases). The CDR3 is 13 residues long. V was shortened by 1 base and J by 12 bases, with 15 bases between the two germline ends. Germline V gene sequence: CDR1 SGHTA, CDR2 FQGNSA. For the CDR3, the DNA is TGTGCCAGCAGCTTAGGGGGGCACCTCGAAACTTTCTTT. It yields the protein CASSLGGHLETFF.

The chain couples TRBV6-5 to TRBJ1-6; D gene ambiguous. Germline CDR1 MNHEY, CDR2 SVGAGI. V dropped 6 bases and J dropped 4 bases, with 7 bases sitting between them. CDR3 length equals 13 residues. The CDR3 spells CASSDVYNSPLHF. The DNA of the CDR3 is TGTGCCAGCAGCGACGTTTATAATTCACCCCTCCACTTT.

The chain links TRBV5-1 to TRBJ2-5, with 7 bases that match TRBD1. The CDR3 extends over 14 amino acids. The V and J ends lost 4 bases and 1 base, in that order; junction bases with no gene match: 4. Germline assignment: CDR1 SGHRS and CDR2 YFSETQ. CDR3 coding DNA: TGCGCCAGCAGCACGGGACAGATCCAAGAGACCCAGTACTTC. Translated: CASSTGQIQETQYF.

V is TRBV20-1 and J is TRBJ2-5; 9 bases are a match to TRBD2. V dropped 0 bases and J dropped 4; count of bases not matched to a gene: 3. The CDR3 consists of 14 residues. Germline assignment: CDR1 DFQATT and CDR2 SNEGSKA (reference sequence). The chain's CDR3 is CSARDLTSGETQYF. In DNA, the CDR3 is TGCAGTGCTAGAGATTTGACTAGCGGAGAGACCCAGTACTTC.

This clonotype was seen only a few times. The J gene is TRBJ2-5, the V gene TRBV20-1, with D possibly being TRBD1 (6 bases). The DNA end is a closer match to TRBJ2-7, so the J assignment may be wrong. This CDR3 is built from 13 residues. Germline values: CDR1 DFQATT, CDR2 SNEGSKA (reference sequence). CDR3 region: CSVGGPGAYEQYF. In DNA, the CDR3 is TGCAGTGTAGGGGGTCCAGGGGCCTACGAGCAGTACTTC.

This chain uses TRBV4-3 with TRBJ2-1; 10 bases fit TRBD2. The germline V gene encodes CDR1 LGHNA and CDR2 YSLEER. The CDR3 spans 19 residues. The V and J ends lost 2 bases and 2 bases, in that order; junction bases with no gene match: 12. This chain's CDR3 is CASSQRRAGGPYPYNEQFF. The CDR3 DNA follows: TGCGCCAGCAGCCAAAGAAGAGCGGGAGGGCCGTATCCCTACAATGAGCAGTTCTTC.

This clonotype occurred many times. The V gene is TRBV7-8, the J gene TRBJ1-4; D is ambiguous. Germline V lookup: CDR1 SGHVS, CDR2 FQNEAQ. Trimming took 1 base from V and 3 from J, leaving 9 bases between them. This CDR3 contains 15 residues. The CDR3 spells CASSLEYSSNEKLFF. In DNA, the CDR3 is TGTGCCAGCAGCTTAGAGTACAGCTCTAATGAAAAACTGTTTTTT.

Ten or more counts support this clonotype. The CDR3 reads CSARDGSYNEQFF. The CDR3 coding sequence is TGCAGTGCTAGAGACGGATCTTACAATGAGCAGTTCTTC. The chain recombines TRBV20-1 with TRBJ2-1; D gene uncertain. CDR1 and CDR2 from the germline V gene are DFQATT and SNEGSKA (reference sequence). CDR3 length: 13 residues. Trimming stripped 0 bases from V and 4 bases from J, with 7 bases between.